Sequencing of this T cell receptor (beta chain) was carried out in a study of cytomegalovirus exposure and HLA in healthy donors. Turning to the study itself: Out of about 360 genotyped donors, approximately 84% belonged to the Caucasian-associated ancestry cluster. Points from the study as a whole: Later analysis revealed greater clonal expansion in HLA-associated TCR beta chains than in equally common others. There were 150 to 200 TCR beta chains listed as cytomegalovirus-associated. In a later analysis, TCR association rates varied by HLA locus: DRB1 most, HLA-C fewest.

Remarks on this clone: What it binds is not known.

In the PCR, 60 Vbeta and 13 Jbeta primers were used. Using immunoSEQ multiplex PCR, the repertoire was profiled, and TCRdb retains in-frame clones only, with some absent. Among around 91,000 clones, 64% were seen once, and the ten largest hold more than 2.5%. This CDR3 is 15 amino acids long. Trimming removed 4 bases from V and 4 bases from J, with 14 bases in between. The V gene's germline CDR1 is SGHRS and CDR2 YFSETQ. The TCR comes from a man between 60 and 75 years old in good health and CMV-seronegative. Material: PBMCs. V and J are TRBV5-1 and TRBJ2-2; no firm D call. The CDR3: CASSVGMRGTGELFF. The CDR3 region has the DNA TGCGCCAGCAGCGTAGGAATGCGAGGCACCGGGGAGCTGTTTTTT.